This TCR beta chain was documented in a study of cytomegalovirus exposure and HLA in healthy donors. Primers for the PCR totalled 60 Vbeta and 13 Jbeta. The data were produced by immunoSEQ multiplex PCR, yet TCRdb's version contains in-frame clones alone and is incomplete. Altogether about 130,000 clones are present, about 83% being singletons, with the ten largest covering roughly 1.2%. Each donor's status was that of a healthy bone marrow donor. The TCR was taken from a girl aged 2 to 10 in good health and CMV-seronegative. Sample: PBMCs.

CDR3 loop: CAWKFTGPQEQFF. The CDR3 region has the DNA TGTGCCTGGAAATTTACAGGACCGCAAGAGCAGTTCTTC. This chain uses TRBV30 with TRBJ2-1; TRBD1 is a possible D gene (5 bases). The CDR3 runs to 13 residues. Trimming took off 4 bases at V and 10 bases at J, with 17 bases between the two ends. Germline V gene data show CDR1 as GTSNPN and CDR2 as SVGIG (reference sequence).